Shown below are 13 T cell receptor beta chains from a single sample sequenced in a study of radiotherapy plus CTLA-4 blockade in lung cancer (dated 2018 in TCRdb). Library method: the immunoSEQ multiplex PCR assay. As stored in TCRdb, this immuneACCESS dataset retains in-frame rearrangements with V and J assigned. A fraction of the clones does not appear; measured against another copy, unresolved V genes explain less than half of the discrepancy, and the remainder lacks a known reason. This sample holds tens of thousands of clones; approximately 79% were observed only once. The ten largest account for around a quarter of the sample. The sequencing here drew on peripheral blood, taken from a patient treated with radiotherapy plus ipilimumab. These receptors were obtained from a human donor with non-small cell lung cancer that progressed on radiotherapy plus ipilimumab.

V and J are TRBV19 and TRBJ1-5; D call uncertain. Trimming took 5 bases from V and 8 from J, leaving 13 bases between them. This CDR3 contains 13 residues. Per germline, CDR1 LNHDA and CDR2 SQIVND (reference sequence). CDR3: CASSGIGVEPQHF. The CDR3 nucleotides are TGTGCCAGTAGTGGGATCGGGGTAGAGCCCCAGCATTTT.

V gene TRBV2 combines with J gene TRBJ1-1, with D possibly TRBD1 on 6 matching bases. The germline V and J ends were trimmed by 7 bases and 5 bases, with 17 bases remaining between them. This CDR3 has 14 residues. In germline, CDR1 is SNHLY, CDR2 FYNNEI. The CDR3 DNA reads TGTGCCAGCAACGATAGGGGGGGGCGAACTGAAGCTTTCTTT. This codes for CASNDRGGRTEAFF.

This clone was recorded once. The chain employs TRBV19 and TRBJ1-2, with D perhaps matching TRBD1 (6 bases). The germline V and J ends were trimmed by 1 base and 5 bases, with 14 bases remaining between them. The CDR3 totals 15 residues. The germline gives CDR1 LNHDA, CDR2 SQIVND (reference sequence). CDR3 amino acids: CASSIARGFLYGYTF. The DNA of the CDR3 is TGTGCCAGTAGTATAGCCAGGGGATTCCTTTATGGCTACACCTTC. Drawing the rest from reference TRBV19 and TRBJ1-2, the complete variable domain is DGGITQSPKYLFRKEGQNVTLSCEQNLNHDAMYWYRQDPGQGLRLIYYSQIVNDFQKGDIAEGYSVSREKKESFPLTVTSAQKNPTAFYLCASSIARGFLYGYTFGSGTRLTVV.

V usage is TRBV11-3 and J usage is TRBJ1-1; 7 bases are a match to TRBD1. The V gene end was trimmed by 3 bases and the J gene end by 6 bases; junction bases not matched to a gene: 4. Germline V CDR1 and CDR2: SGHNT, YENEEA. This CDR3 has 13 amino acids. The CDR3 region is CASSFTGESEAFF. The CDR3 bases are TGTGCCAGCAGCTTTACAGGGGAATCTGAAGCTTTCTTT.

This chain links TRBV7-9 with TRBJ2-5; 8 bases align to TRBD1. Germline V gene data show CDR1 as SEHNR and CDR2 as FQNEAQ (reference sequence). This CDR3 has 16 residues. J gave up 5 bases and V 4 bases, and 12 bases lay outside the gene matches. The CDR3 DNA is TGTGCCAGCAGCTCTTCAATTCAGGGGGCGAGGGAGACCCAGTACTTC. This gives the protein CASSSSIQGARETQYF.

CDR3: CASSLDSLYGYTF. The CDR3 region has the DNA TGTGCCAGCAGTCTTGACAGCCTTTATGGCTACACCTTC. The V call is TRBV5-4, the J call TRBJ1-2, with D possibly being TRBD1 (5 bases). Trimming took off 5 bases at V and 5 bases at J, with 13 bases between the two ends. The CDR3 covers 13 residues. Looked up from germline, CDR1 is SGHNT and CDR2 is YYREEE (reference sequence).

The CDR3 sequence: CASSSFGNTIYF. For the CDR3, the DNA is TGTGCCAGCAGCTCGTTTGGAAACACCATATATTTT. V gene TRBV5-5 combines with J gene TRBJ1-3; D is ambiguous. The CDR3 runs 12 residues. The V end lost 3 bases, the J end lost 3 bases, and 4 bases lay between the germline ends. Germline V gene sequence: CDR1 SGHKS, CDR2 YYEKEE (reference sequence).

The chain couples TRBV7-2 to TRBJ2-2; D ambiguous. Germline lookup yields CDR1 SGHTA and CDR2 FQGNSA. The V gene lost 2 bases and the J gene lost 0 bases, with 4 bases spanning the gap. The CDR3 is 14 amino acids. The CDR3 region is CASSLYPNTGELFF. The DNA of the CDR3 is TGTGCCAGCAGCTTATATCCGAACACCGGGGAGCTGTTTTTT.

CDR3 sequence (DNA): TGCAGCGTCCGAGGAGGGGGGGCCGGGAATGAGCAGTTCTTC. Its translation is CSVRGGGAGNEQFF. The V call is TRBV29-1, the J call TRBJ2-1; TRBD2 might be the D (7 bases). This CDR3 comprises 14 residues. Germline values: CDR1 SQVTM, CDR2 ANQGSEA. Deletions cut 6 bases from V and 7 bases from J, with 19 bases between.

V gene TRBV4-1 combines with J gene TRBJ2-5, with TRBD2 matching over 12 bases. In germline, CDR1 is MGHRA, CDR2 YSYEKL. V trimming: 2 bases; J trimming: 11 bases; junction bases outside the gene matches: 9. The CDR3 spans 15 residues. The CDR3: CASSQHLAGGTGQYF. Here the CDR3 DNA reads TGCGCCAGCAGCCAACATCTAGCGGGGGGGACAGGGCAGTACTTC.

The chain couples TRBV6-1 to TRBJ2-7; 7 positions agree with TRBD1. Germline values: CDR1 MNHNS, CDR2 SASEGT. The CDR3 is made up of 14 amino acids. V trimming: 5 bases; J trimming: 1 base; junction bases outside the gene matches: 5. This CDR3 reads CASSLTGVSYEQYF. The CDR3 DNA reads as TGTGCCAGCAGTCTAACAGGGGTTTCCTACGAGCAGTACTTC.

This rearrangement joins TRBV5-1 to TRBJ1-6, with 7 bases lining up with TRBD1. The V gene end was trimmed by 5 bases and the J gene end by 2 bases; junction bases not matched to a gene: 7. This CDR3 contains 16 residues. CDR1 is SGHRS and CDR2 is YFSETQ in the germline V gene. The CDR3: CASSPGQDTYNSPLHF. In DNA form, the CDR3 reads TGCGCCAGCAGTCCTGGACAGGACACCTATAATTCACCCCTCCACTTT.

The CDR3 DNA is TGTGCCAGCAGCTTGGACCGGGGGGGCACAGATACGCAGTATTTT. This gives the protein CASSLDRGGTDTQYF. J is TRBJ2-3 and V is TRBV5-4; 7 bases are a match to TRBD2. The CDR3 spans 15 residues. Germline loops: CDR1 SGHNT, CDR2 YYREEE (reference sequence). With 0 bases clipped from V and 1 base from J, the junction kept 2 bases outside the gene matches.